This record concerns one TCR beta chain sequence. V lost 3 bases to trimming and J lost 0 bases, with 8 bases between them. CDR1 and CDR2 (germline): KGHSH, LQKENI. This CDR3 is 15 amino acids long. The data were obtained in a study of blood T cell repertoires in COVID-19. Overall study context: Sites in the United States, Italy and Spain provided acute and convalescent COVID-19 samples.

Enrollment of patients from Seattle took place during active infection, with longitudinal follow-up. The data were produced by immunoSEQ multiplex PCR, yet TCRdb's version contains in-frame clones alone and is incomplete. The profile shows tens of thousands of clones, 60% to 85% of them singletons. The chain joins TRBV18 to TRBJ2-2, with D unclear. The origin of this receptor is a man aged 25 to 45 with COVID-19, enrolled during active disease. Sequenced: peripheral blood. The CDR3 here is CASSPQRANTGELFF. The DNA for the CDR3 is TGTGCCAGCTCACCTCAGCGAGCGAACACCGGGGAGCTGTTTTTT.